This is a list of T cell receptor beta chains from one sample in a study of control samples from healthy donors and cancer patients. Assay: immunoSEQ multiplex PCR; the TCRdb copy retains only in-frame clones and omits some. The sample includes roughly 120,000 clones, approximately 90% seen only once; the top ten take around 2.5%. Sequenced: blood. These receptors all stem from a woman in her sixties or seventies in good health. The CDR3 runs from the conserved cysteine through the conserved F or W. Each record gives: clone size, J gene, V gene, D gene, CDR3 DNA, CDR3 protein. A D gene is named only where the DNA matches it firmly. Size is omitted from some rows. Given values are once, few, many or a class for expanded clones.

.	TRBJ2-3	TRBV7-2	TRBD2	TGTGCCAGCAGCTATCAAGCGGGGGCCACAGATACGCAGTATTTT	CASSYQAGATDTQYF
.	TRBJ1-1	TRBV16	TRBD1	TGTGCCAGCAGCCAGGGACAGGGGAACACTGAAGCTTTCTTT	CASSQGQGNTEAFF
.	TRBJ1-1	TRBV5-6	.	TGTGCCAGCAGCTTGGACCCAGACACTGAAGCTTTCTTT	CASSLDPDTEAFF
few	TRBJ2-6	TRBV18	TRBD2	TGTGCCAGCTCCTACCTTGGGACTAAGGCTGGGGCCAACGTCCTGACTTTC	CASSYLGTKAGANVLTF
.	TRBJ2-7	TRBV20-1	.	TGCAGTGCTAGTAAATCTGGAGACGAGCAGTACTTC	CSASKSGDEQYF
.	TRBJ2-2	TRBV4-3	.	TGCGCCAGCAGCCAAGAGGGCAGGGGAGGGTCCGGGGAGCTGTTTTTT	CASSQEGRGGSGELFF
.	TRBJ2-7	TRBV13	.	TGTGCCAGCAGCCCGACTATGAGCTCCTACGAGCAGTACTTC	CASSPTMSSYEQYF
.	TRBJ2-3	TRBV19	.	TGTGCCAGTACCCCATTCTGGGCAGCGAGCACAGATACGCAGTATTTT	CASTPFWAASTDTQYF
.	TRBJ1-2	TRBV6-5	.	TGTGCCAGCAGTTACGCAGACGCCTATGGCTACACCTTC	CASSYADAYGYTF
once	TRBJ2-5	TRBV11-3	.	TGTGCCAGCAGCTGGGGCGGAGGGGCGCAAGAGACCCAGTACTTC	CASSWGGGAQETQYF
few	TRBJ2-7	TRBV6-2/TRBV6-3	.	TGTGCCAGCAGTTACGGGCAGGTCACCTACGAGCAGTACTTC	CASSYGQVTYEQYF
.	TRBJ2-7	TRBV7-9	TRBD2	TGTGCCAGCAGCTACAGCGGGGGGATGTACGAGCAGTACTTC	CASSYSGGMYEQYF
.	TRBJ1-1	TRBV19	.	TGTGCCAGTAGACCGGACAGAACTTCGAACACTGAAGCTTTCTTT	CASRPDRTSNTEAFF
.	TRBJ2-5	TRBV19	TRBD1	TGTGCCAGTAGTATTACAGGGGTAGGAGAGACCCAGTACTTC	CASSITGVGETQYF
.	TRBJ1-1	TRBV7-6	.	TGTGCCAGCCGGTTAGGCAGGGCGAACACTGAAGCTTTCTTT	CASRLGRANTEAFF
.	TRBJ2-5	TRBV11-1	.	TGTGCCAGCAGCTTAGATTCGGGCAGGTCAGAGACCCAGTACTTC	CASSLDSGRSETQYF
.	TRBJ2-1	TRBV7-9	.	TGTGCCAGCAGCCATGGGGGTTACAATGAGCAGTTCTTC	CASSHGGYNEQFF
.	TRBJ2-2	TRBV7-2	.	TGTGCCAGCAGCTTAGCAGGGAACCTGAACACCGGGGAGCTGTTTTTT	CASSLAGNLNTGELFF
.	TRBJ1-4	TRBV7-2	.	TGTGCCAGCAGCTTTCGGCCTAATGAAAAACTGTTTTTT	CASSFRPNEKLFF
once	TRBJ1-6	TRBV9	.	TGTGCCAGCAGCCCTGGACCGTCCTATAATTCACCCCTCCACTTT	CASSPGPSYNSPLHF
.	TRBJ1-1	TRBV6-2/TRBV6-3	.	TGTGCCAGCAGTTACCCGGGTGGGGGAACTGAAGCTTTCTTT	CASSYPGGGTEAFF
.	TRBJ1-6	TRBV7-8	TRBD1	TGTGCCAGCAGCCAAGGGACAGACAATTCACCCCTCCACTTT	CASSQGTDNSPLHF
.	TRBJ2-2	TRBV19	TRBD1	TGTGCCAGTAGAGGGAGATTAGGGACAGGGAGTAAAGGCGGGGAGCTGTTTTTT	CASRGRLGTGSKGGELFF
.	TRBJ1-4	TRBV4-1	.	TGCGCCAGCAGCCAAGGCGGTCGGGCTAATGAAAAACTGTTTTTT	CASSQGGRANEKLFF
few	TRBJ1-6	TRBV11-2	TRBD1	TGTGCCAGCAGCCTAACAGGGGGCGGGAATTCACCCCTCCACTTT	CASSLTGGGNSPLHF
.	TRBJ1-5	TRBV4-1	.	TGCGCCAGCAGCCAAGCGGGGGGCAGGAGCAATCAGCCCCAGCATTTT	CASSQAGGRSNQPQHF
few	TRBJ1-4	TRBV21-1	.	TGTGCCAGCAGCAAAGATGTTCGCCCCTATTCCCGAAATGAAAAACTGTTTTTT	CASSKDVRPYSRNEKLFF
.	TRBJ2-3	TRBV10-2	.	TGCGCCAGCAGTGATTGGGCAGGTAGCACAGATACGCAGTATTTT	CASSDWAGSTDTQYF
.	TRBJ2-5	TRBV7-9	TRBD1	TGTGCCAGCAGCTTCGGGACAGGGGTGAGCCAAGAGACCCAGTACTTC	CASSFGTGVSQETQYF
.	TRBJ1-4	TRBV29-1	TRBD1	TGCAGCGCCAAGGGGGCCTCTAATGAAAAACTGTTTTTT	CSAKGASNEKLFF
.	TRBJ1-3	TRBV18	.	TGTGCCAGCTCACCACTCCCGGGGATCTCTGGAAACACCATATATTTT	CASSPLPGISGNTIYF
.	TRBJ2-3	TRBV27	TRBD1	TGTGCCAGCAGCGACAGGGGTTTGGGCACAGATACGCAGTATTTT	CASSDRGLGTDTQYF
.	TRBJ1-3	TRBV7-3	.	TGTGCCAGCAGCTCAAGCGGGGGCACCATATATTTT	CASSSSGGTIYF
.	TRBJ1-4	TRBV2	.	TGTGCCAGCAGCGTCCGACAGTGGGAGACGAGTGAAAAACTGTTTTTT	CASSVRQWETSEKLFF
.	TRBJ1-2	TRBV5-1	TRBD1	TGCGCCAGCAGCTTAGGACAGGGAGACGGCTACACCTTC	CASSLGQGDGYTF
.	TRBJ1-5	TRBV6-6	TRBD1	TGTGCCAGCAGCCGCATGACAGGGGGCAATCAGCCCCAGCATTTT	CASSRMTGGNQPQHF
.	TRBJ2-5	TRBV28	TRBD2	TGTGCCAGCAGTTTTGGGACTAGAGCAGAGACCCAGTACTTC	CASSFGTRAETQYF
.	TRBJ1-6	TRBV19	.	TGTGCCAGTAGTATGGCGGTTTTCACCTATAATTCACCCCTCCACTTT	CASSMAVFTYNSPLHF
few	TRBJ2-7	TRBV5-1	TRBD1	TGCGCCAGCAGCTCCTATACAGGGGCCAGGGACGCGCAGTACTTC	CASSSYTGARDAQYF
once	TRBJ2-1	TRBV24-1	.	TGTGCCACCAGTGGAGGTAGTCTTAACTCCTACAATGAGCAGTTCTTC	CATSGGSLNSYNEQFF
.	TRBJ1-1	TRBV6-5	.	TGTGCCAGCAGCGAGCAGGGAAGGTCTGAAGCTTTCTTT	CASSEQGRSEAFF